The TCR beta chain under discussion was sequenced for a study of blood T cell repertoires in COVID-19 (dated by TCRdb to the early 2020s). Looking at the study overall: Samples covering the acute and convalescent phases of COVID-19 were provided by collaborators in the United States, Italy and Spain. The repertoires were released in a freely available public database intended as a resource for research on the immune response to SARS-CoV-2. The sample metadata nearly always contained a de-identified subject ID, COVID-19 status, age in years and sex. Where available, HLA class I and class II types were taken from metadata supplied by the sample provider and were not determined by assay-based typing. The material from the prospective study consisted of cDNA or gDNA derived from T cells, B-cell-depleted T cells, or PBMCs. The dataset comprised deeply sampled blood TCRbeta repertoires from subjects exposed to, actively infected with, or recovered from COVID-19. The samples were drawn from the first 160 participants of the ongoing ImmuneRACE study and from about 1,200 subjects provided by 6 global collaborators.

The immunoSEQ Assay, a bias-controlled multiplex PCR, was used to amplify TCRbeta CDR3 regions from genomic DNA. The paper's processing steps were these. The number of nucleated cells in each sample was estimated by amplification of reference gene primers within the assay. To quantify the absolute abundance of each unique TCRbeta CDR3 rearrangement, sequence reads were collapsed and filtered. For each sample, productive Simpson clonality was calculated by taking the square root of Simpson's diversity index across productive rearrangements. This immuneACCESS table, as held by TCRdb, lists in-frame sequences with V and J called but not all clones. Of the missing ones, under half trace to an unresolved V gene in checked studies; the others have no known cause. The V and J calls and the clone size are those of that table, but D and trimming were determined from the DNA. The sample table shows about 71,000 clones, and approximately 90% are seen once. Approximately 4.9% of the sample goes to the ten largest clones.

Paper-wide results and their limitations: How much clinical and demographic metadata was included differed by source and by participant, and the metadata was provided uncurated.

The collaborating institutions used their own protocols to collect whole blood in K2EDTA tubes. For TCRbeta analysis, collaborators shipped samples in one of three forms: frozen whole blood, isolated PBMCs, or DNA extracted from either of those sample types. A note on this clone: Its binding antigen is unknown. No base quality values were provided; no much bigger clone lies one nucleotide off.

The CDR3 measures 17 amino acids from cysteine to phenylalanine. Solely the CDR3 DNA is kept, with 51 bases framed from the first base. Specimen: peripheral blood. The sequence was collected from a woman between 18 and 29 years old with acute or convalescent COVID-19. Recombination joined TRBV7-5 with TRBJ1-2; no DNA check was done on the table's D call, TRBD1. TRBV7-5 is a recognized pseudogene. The CDR3 protein: CVRSLGERQGALDGYTF. The DNA is TGTGTCAGAAGCTTAGGGGAGAGACAGGGGGCGTTGGATGGCTACACCTTC.